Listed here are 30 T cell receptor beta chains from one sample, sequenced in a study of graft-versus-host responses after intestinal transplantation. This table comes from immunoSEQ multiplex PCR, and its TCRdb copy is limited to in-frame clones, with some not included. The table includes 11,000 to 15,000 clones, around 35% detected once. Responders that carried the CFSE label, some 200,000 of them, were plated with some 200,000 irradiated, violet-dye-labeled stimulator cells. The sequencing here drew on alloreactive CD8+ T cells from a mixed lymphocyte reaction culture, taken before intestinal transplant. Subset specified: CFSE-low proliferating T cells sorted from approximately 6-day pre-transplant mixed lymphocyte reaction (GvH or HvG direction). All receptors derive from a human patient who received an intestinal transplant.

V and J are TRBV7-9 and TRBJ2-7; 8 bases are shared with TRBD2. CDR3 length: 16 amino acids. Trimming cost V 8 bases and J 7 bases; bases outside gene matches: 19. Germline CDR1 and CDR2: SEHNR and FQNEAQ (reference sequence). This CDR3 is CASASPGTSPLGEQYF. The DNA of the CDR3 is TGTGCCAGCGCCTCGCCGGGGACTAGTCCCTTGGGGGAGCAGTACTTC.

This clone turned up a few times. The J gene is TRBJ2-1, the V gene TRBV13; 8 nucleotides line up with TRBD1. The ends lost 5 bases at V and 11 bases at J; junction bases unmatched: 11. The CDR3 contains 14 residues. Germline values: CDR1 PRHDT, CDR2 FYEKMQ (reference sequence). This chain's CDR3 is CASSVRDRRSKQFF. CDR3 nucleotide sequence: TGTGCCAGCAGCGTCCGGGACAGGCGATCCAAGCAGTTCTTC.

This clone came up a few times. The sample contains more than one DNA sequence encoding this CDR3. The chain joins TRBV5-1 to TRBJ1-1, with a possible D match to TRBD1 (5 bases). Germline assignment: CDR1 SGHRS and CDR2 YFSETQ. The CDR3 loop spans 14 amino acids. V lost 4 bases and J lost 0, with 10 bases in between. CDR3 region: CASSLGHLNTEAFF. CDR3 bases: TGCGCCAGCAGCCTCGGACATCTGAACACTGAAGCTTTCTTT.

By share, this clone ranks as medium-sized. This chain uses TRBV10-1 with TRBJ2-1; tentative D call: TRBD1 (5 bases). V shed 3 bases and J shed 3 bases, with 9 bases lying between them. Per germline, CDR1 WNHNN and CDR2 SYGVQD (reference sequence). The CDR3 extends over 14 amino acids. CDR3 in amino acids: CASSELDSYNEQFF. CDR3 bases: TGCGCCAGCAGTGAACTTGACAGCTACAATGAGCAGTTCTTC.

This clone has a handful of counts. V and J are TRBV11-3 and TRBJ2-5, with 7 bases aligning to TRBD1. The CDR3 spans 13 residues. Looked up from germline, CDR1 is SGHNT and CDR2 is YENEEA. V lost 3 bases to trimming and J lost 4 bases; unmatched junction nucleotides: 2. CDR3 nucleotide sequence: TGTGCCAGCAGCTTCCCAGGGGGAGAGACCCAGTACTTC. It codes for CASSFPGGETQYF.

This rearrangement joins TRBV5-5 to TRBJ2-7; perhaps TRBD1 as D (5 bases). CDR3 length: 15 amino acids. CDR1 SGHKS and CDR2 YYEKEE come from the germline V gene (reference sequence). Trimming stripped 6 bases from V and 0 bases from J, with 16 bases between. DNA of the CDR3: TGTGCCAGCATCCGAATGGGGCTAAGCTCCTACGAGCAGTACTTC. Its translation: CASIRMGLSSYEQYF.

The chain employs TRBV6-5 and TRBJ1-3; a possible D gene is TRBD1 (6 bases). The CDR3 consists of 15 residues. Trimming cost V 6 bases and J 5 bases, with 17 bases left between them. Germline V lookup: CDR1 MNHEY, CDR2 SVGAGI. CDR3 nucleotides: TGTGCCAGCAGCCTCGTACAGGGAGGGAGAAACACCATATATTTT. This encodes CASSLVQGGRNTIYF.

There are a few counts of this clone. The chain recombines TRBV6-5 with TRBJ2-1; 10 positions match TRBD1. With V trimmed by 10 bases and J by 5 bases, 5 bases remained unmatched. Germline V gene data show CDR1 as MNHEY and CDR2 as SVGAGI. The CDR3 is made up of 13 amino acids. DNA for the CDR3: TGTGCCATCCGGGACAGGGGTAACAATGAGCAGTTCTTC. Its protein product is CAIRDRGNNEQFF.

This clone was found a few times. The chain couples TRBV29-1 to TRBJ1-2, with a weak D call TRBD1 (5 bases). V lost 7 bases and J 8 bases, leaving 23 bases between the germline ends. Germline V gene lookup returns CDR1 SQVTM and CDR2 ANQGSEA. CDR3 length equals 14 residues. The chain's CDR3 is CSADEPSRAGGYTF. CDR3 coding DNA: TGCAGCGCGGATGAACCATCCAGGGCGGGAGGCTACACCTTC.

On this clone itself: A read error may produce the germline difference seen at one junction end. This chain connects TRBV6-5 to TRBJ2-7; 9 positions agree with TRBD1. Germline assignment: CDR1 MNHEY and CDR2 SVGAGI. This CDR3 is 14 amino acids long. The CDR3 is CAGRTSGTGFEQYF. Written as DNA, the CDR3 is TGTGCCGGCAGGACCTCCGGGACAGGGTTCGAGCAGTACTTC.

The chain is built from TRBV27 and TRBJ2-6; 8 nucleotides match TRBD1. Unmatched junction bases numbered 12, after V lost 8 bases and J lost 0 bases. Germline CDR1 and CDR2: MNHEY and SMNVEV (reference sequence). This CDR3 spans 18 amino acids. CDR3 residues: CASGHLGTGLSGANVLTF. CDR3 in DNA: TGTGCCAGCGGACACCTCGGGACAGGACTCTCTGGGGCCAACGTCCTGACTTTC.

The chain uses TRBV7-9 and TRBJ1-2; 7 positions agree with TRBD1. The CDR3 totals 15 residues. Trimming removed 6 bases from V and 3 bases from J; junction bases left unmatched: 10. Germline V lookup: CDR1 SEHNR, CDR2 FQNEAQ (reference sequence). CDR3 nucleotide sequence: TGTGCCAGCAGTAAGCAGGGGGGTCGGGACTATGGCTACACCTTC. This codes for CASSKQGGRDYGYTF.

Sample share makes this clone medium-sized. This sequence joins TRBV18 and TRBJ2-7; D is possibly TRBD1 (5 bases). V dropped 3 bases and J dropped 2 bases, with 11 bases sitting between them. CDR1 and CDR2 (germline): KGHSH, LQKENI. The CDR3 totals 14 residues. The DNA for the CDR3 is TGTGCCAGCTCACCCCTTTCAGGGACCTACGAGCAGTACTTC. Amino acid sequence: CASSPLSGTYEQYF.

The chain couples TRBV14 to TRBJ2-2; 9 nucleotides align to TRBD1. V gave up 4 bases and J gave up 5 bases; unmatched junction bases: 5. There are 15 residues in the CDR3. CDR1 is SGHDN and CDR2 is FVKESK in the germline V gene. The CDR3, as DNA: TGTGCCAGCAGCCCCGGACAGGGGACGACCGGGGAGCTGTTTTTT. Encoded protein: CASSPGQGTTGELFF.

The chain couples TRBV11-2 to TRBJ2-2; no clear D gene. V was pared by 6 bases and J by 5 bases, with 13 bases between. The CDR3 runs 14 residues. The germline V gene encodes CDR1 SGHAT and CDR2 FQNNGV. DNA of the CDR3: TGTGCCAGCAGACCTCTAGGAGAGACCGGGGAGCTGTTTTTT. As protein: CASRPLGETGELFF.

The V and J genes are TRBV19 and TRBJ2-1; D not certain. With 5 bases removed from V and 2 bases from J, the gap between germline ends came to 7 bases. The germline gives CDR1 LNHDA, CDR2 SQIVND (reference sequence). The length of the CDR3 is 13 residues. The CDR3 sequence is CASSLDTYNEQFF. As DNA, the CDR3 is TGTGCCAGTAGTCTTGACACCTACAATGAGCAGTTCTTC.

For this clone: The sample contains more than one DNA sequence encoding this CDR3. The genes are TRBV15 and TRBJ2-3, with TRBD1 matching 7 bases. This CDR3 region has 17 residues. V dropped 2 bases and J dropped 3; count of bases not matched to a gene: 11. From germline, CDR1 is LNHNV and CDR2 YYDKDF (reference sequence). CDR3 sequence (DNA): TGTGCCACCAGCAGATGGCAAAGACAGGGTAGAACAGATACGCAGTATTTT. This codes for CATSRWQRQGRTDTQYF.

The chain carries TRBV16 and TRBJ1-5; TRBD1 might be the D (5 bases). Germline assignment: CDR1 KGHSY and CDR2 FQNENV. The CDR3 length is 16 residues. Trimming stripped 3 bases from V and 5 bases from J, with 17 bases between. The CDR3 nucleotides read TGTGCCAGCAGCCATGAATCGGTGGGGGGTGATCAGCCCCAGCATTTT. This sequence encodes CASSHESVGGDQPQHF.

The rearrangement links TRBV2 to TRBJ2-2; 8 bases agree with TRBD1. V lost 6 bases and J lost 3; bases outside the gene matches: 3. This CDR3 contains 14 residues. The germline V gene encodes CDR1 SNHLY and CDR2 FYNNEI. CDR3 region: CASSRGRDTGELFF. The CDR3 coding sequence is TGTGCCAGCAGCAGGGGGCGGGACACCGGGGAGCTGTTTTTT.

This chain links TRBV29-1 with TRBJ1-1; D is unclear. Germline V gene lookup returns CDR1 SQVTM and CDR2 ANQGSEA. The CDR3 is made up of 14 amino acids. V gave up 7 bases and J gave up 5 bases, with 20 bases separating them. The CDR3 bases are TGCAGCGCCGGGTTTAGTGATGCGGGGACTGAAGCTTTCTTT. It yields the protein CSAGFSDAGTEAFF.

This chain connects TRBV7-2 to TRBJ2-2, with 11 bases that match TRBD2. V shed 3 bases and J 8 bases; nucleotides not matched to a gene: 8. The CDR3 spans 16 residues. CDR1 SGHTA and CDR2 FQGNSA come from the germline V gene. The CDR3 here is CASSLASGGRKGELFF. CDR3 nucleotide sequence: TGTGCCAGCAGCTTGGCTAGCGGGGGGCGGAAGGGGGAGCTGTTTTTT.

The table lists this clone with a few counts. The CDR3 DNA reads as TGTGCCAGCAGCCTACAGGGACCTGGAAACACCATATATTTT. Translated, it gives CASSLQGPGNTIYF. V usage is TRBV7-9 and J usage is TRBJ1-3; D perhaps matches TRBD1 (6 bases). CDR1 is SEHNR and CDR2 is FQNEAQ in the germline V gene (reference sequence). CDR3 length equals 14 residues. Between the trimmed V and J ends, which lost 5 bases and 2 bases, there was a span of 10 bases.

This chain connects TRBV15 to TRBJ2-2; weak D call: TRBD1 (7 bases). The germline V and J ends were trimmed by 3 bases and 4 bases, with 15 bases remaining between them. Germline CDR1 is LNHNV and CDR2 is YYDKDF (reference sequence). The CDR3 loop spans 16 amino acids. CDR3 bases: TGTGCCACCAGCAGTTACGGGACAGCGGGCACCGGGGAGCTGTTTTTT. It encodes CATSSYGTAGTGELFF.

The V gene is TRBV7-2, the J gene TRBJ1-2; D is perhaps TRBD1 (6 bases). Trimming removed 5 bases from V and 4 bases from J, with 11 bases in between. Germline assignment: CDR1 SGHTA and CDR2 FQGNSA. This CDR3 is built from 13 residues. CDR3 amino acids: CASSLTGFYGYTF. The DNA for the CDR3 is TGTGCCAGCAGCCTTACAGGGTTCTATGGCTACACCTTC.

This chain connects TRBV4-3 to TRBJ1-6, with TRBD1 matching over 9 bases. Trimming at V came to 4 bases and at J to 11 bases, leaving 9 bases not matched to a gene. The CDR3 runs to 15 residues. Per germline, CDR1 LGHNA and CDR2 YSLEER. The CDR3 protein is CASSRDRDGLTPLHF. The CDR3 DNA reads TGCGCCAGCAGCCGGGACAGGGATGGTCTGACACCCCTCCACTTT.

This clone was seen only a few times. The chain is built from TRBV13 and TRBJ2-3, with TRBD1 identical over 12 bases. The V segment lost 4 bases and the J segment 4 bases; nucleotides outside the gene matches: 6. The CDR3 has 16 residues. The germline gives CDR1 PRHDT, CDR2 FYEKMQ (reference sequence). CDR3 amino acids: CASSSRDRGRSDTQYF. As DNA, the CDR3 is TGTGCCAGCAGCTCCCGGGACAGGGGGCGTTCAGATACGCAGTATTTT. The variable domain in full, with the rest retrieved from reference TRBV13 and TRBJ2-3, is AAGVIQSPRHLIKEKRETATLKCYPIPRHDTVYWYQQGPGQDPQFLISFYEKMQSDKGSIPDRFSAQQFSDYHSELNMSSLELGDSALYFCASSSRDRGRSDTQYFGPGTRLTVL.

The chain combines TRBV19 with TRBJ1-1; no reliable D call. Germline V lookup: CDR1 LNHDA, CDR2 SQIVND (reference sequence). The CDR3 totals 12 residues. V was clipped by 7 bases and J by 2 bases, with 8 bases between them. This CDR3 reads CASKPGNTEAFF. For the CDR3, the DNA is TGTGCCAGTAAACCGGGTAACACTGAAGCTTTCTTT.

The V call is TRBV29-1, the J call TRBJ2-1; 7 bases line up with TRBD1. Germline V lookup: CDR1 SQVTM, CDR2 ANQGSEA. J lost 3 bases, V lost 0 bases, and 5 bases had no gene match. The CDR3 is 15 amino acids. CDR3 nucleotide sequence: TGCAGCGTTGAAGATCTGGCAGGGGGCTACAATGAGCAGTTCTTC. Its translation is CSVEDLAGGYNEQFF.

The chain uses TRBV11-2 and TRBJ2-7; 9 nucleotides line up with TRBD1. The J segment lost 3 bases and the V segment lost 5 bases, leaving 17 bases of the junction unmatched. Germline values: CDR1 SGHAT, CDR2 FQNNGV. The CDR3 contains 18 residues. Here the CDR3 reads CASSSRDRVLVWGYEQYF. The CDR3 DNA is TGTGCCAGCAGCAGCCGGGACAGGGTATTAGTTTGGGGCTACGAGCAGTACTTC.

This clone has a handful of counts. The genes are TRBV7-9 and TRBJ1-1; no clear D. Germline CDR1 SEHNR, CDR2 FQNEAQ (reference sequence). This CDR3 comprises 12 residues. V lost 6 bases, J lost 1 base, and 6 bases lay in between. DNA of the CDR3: TGTGCCAGCAGGTATTGGAACACTGAAGCTTTCTTT. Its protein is CASRYWNTEAFF. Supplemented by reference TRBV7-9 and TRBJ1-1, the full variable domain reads DTGVSQNPRHKITKRGQNVTFRCDPISEHNRLYWYRQTLGQGPEFLTYFQNEAQLEKSRLLSDRFSAERPKGSFSTLEIQRTEQGDSAMYLCASRYWNTEAFFGQGTRLTVV.